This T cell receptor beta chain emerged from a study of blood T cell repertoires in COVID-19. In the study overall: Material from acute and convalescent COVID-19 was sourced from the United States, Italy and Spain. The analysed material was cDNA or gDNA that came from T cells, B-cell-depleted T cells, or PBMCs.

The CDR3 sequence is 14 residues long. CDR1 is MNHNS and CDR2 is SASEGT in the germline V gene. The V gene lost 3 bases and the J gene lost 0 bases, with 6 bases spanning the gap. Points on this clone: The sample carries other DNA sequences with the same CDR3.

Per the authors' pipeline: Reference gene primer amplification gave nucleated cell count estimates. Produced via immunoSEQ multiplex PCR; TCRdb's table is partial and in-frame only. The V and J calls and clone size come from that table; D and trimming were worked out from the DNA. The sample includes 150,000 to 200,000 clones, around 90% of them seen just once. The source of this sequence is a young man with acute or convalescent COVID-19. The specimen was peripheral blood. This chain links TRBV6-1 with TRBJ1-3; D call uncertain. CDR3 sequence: CASSDGVSGNTIYF. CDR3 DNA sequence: TGTGCCAGCAGTGACGGAGTCTCTGGAAACACCATATATTTT.